The 12 T cell receptor beta chains listed next were all sequenced from one sample in a study of Graves' ophthalmopathy and Graves' hyperthyroidism. For repertoire sequencing, the TCR beta CDR3 regions were amplified from RNA transcripts. First-round RT-PCR relied on HTBI primers, and a second-round multiplex PCR came next. Using its own MiXCR run on the multiplex PCR reads, TCRdb lists one record per CDR3 protein. The table lists roughly 400,000 distinct CDR3 sequences, approximately 15% of them singletons. Sequences were obtained from peripheral blood. All receptors derive from a woman under 30 with stable Graves' hyperthyroidism.

At least ten counts were recorded for this clonotype. This chain joins TRBV7-2 and TRBJ2-7, with 9 nucleotides matching TRBD1. This CDR3 comprises 18 residues. CDR1 and CDR2 from the germline V gene are SGHTA and FQGNSA. The V gene end was trimmed by 0 bases and the J gene end by 4 bases; junction bases not matched to a gene: 13. CDR3: CASSLARDRVRIDYEQYF. CDR3 coding DNA: TGTGCCAGCAGCTTAGCGCGGGACAGGGTCCGGATAGATTACGAGCAGTACTTC.

Ten or more counts support this clonotype. The chain links TRBV12-3 or TRBV12-4 to TRBJ1-5, with D unresolved. Trimming took 5 bases from V and 0 from J, leaving 8 bases between them. The CDR3 loop spans 14 amino acids. The CDR3 region is CASSPTDSNQPQHF. CDR3 DNA sequence: TGTGCCAGCAGTCCCACAGATAGCAATCAGCCCCAGCATTTT.

This clonotype has a count of ten or more. This chain connects TRBV6-1 to TRBJ1-1; D unclear. The V end lost 2 bases, the J end lost 1 base, and 11 bases lay between the germline ends. Germline CDR1 reads MNHNS; CDR2 reads SASEGT. The CDR3 is made up of 15 amino acids. The chain's CDR3 is CASSEKGVKNTEAFF. The CDR3 coding sequence is TGTGCCAGCAGTGAAAAAGGAGTCAAGAACACTGAAGCTTTCTTT.

This clonotype was counted many times. The chain links TRBV6-5 to TRBJ2-5; 8 bases fit TRBD1. V trimming: 2 bases; J trimming: 5 bases; junction bases outside the gene matches: 10. From germline, CDR1 is MNHEY and CDR2 SVGAGI. CDR3 size: 16 residues. CDR3 sequence reads: CASSYPGQGGGETQYF. CDR3 DNA sequence: TGTGCCAGCAGTTACCCCGGACAGGGCGGAGGGGAGACCCAGTACTTC.

This clonotype was detected ten times or more. V gene TRBV6-1 combines with J gene TRBJ1-5; no definite D call. The CDR3 spans 11 residues. Trimming removed 3 bases from V and 8 bases from J, with 5 bases in between. CDR1 MNHNS and CDR2 SASEGT come from the germline V gene. The CDR3 loop reads CASSDQEPQHF. The CDR3 coding sequence is TGTGCCAGCAGTGATCAGGAGCCCCAGCATTTT.

This clonotype has a handful of counts. The CDR3 is CASTGGGGNTEAFF. The CDR3, as DNA: TGTGCCAGCACCGGAGGGGGGGGTAACACTGAAGCTTTCTTT. The chain recombines TRBV7-9 with TRBJ1-1, with D possibly being TRBD1 (6 bases). There are 14 residues in the CDR3. Germline lookup yields CDR1 SEHNR and CDR2 FQNEAQ (reference sequence). Trimming cost V 7 bases and J 2 bases, with 14 bases left between them.

The chain combines TRBV5-4 with TRBJ2-2, with TRBD2 matching 8 bases. Trimming took 3 bases from V and 9 from J; bases not matched to a gene: 16. The length of the CDR3 is 17 residues. The germline V gene encodes CDR1 SGHNT and CDR2 YYREEE (reference sequence). CDR3 loop: CASSYVILRAGGRELFF. CDR3 nucleotide sequence: TGTGCCAGCAGCTACGTAATTCTCAGGGCGGGGGGCCGGGAGCTGTTTTTT.

This clonotype was counted ten times or more. The chain carries TRBV5-1 and TRBJ2-2, with unresolved D. The ends were cut back, 0 bases at V and 7 bases at J, with 13 bases in the middle. Germline values: CDR1 SGHRS, CDR2 YFSETQ. The CDR3 has 15 residues. As DNA, the CDR3 is TGCGCCAGCAGCTTGGGGTCCGGTACGCACGGGGAGCTGTTTTTT. Its translation is CASSLGSGTHGELFF.

This clonotype was counted ten times or more. This chain uses TRBV5-6 with TRBJ1-1, with 12 bases fitting TRBD1. With V trimmed by 5 bases and J by 3 bases, 8 bases remained unmatched. The CDR3 runs 16 residues. Germline CDR1 reads SGHDT; CDR2 reads YYEEEE. The CDR3 protein is CASRRDRGRVDTEAFF. CDR3 coding DNA: TGTGCCAGCAGACGGGACAGGGGGCGGGTAGACACTGAAGCTTTCTTT.

This clonotype was seen at least ten times. This chain joins TRBV6-5 and TRBJ1-1; 9 bases map to TRBD1. The CDR3 has 13 residues. Trimming cost V 3 bases and J 10 bases; bases outside gene matches: 6. Germline CDR1 and CDR2: MNHEY and SVGAGI. The CDR3 loop is CASSYLGQGRAFF. The CDR3 DNA reads TGTGCCAGCAGTTATCTTGGACAGGGGAGAGCTTTCTTT.

This clonotype was seen repeatedly, ten times or more. V and J are TRBV29-1 and TRBJ1-2; D not certain. Trimming took 4 bases from V and 2 from J, leaving 11 bases between them. CDR3 length: 13 residues. CDR1 is SQVTM and CDR2 is ANQGSEA in the germline V gene. CDR3 DNA sequence: TGCAGCGTTGTGGATTCAAGGAACTATGGCTACACCTTC. Translating it yields CSVVDSRNYGYTF.

This clonotype was recorded many times. The chain couples TRBV6-1 to TRBJ1-5, with D tentatively TRBD1 (5 bases). The V gene lost 8 bases and the J gene lost 5 bases, with 16 bases spanning the gap. Germline CDR1 is MNHNS and CDR2 is SASEGT. The CDR3 runs to 14 residues. CDR3 DNA sequence: TGTGCCAGCGTCCCCGGGCAGGGTTATCAGCCCCAGCATTTT. It is translated as CASVPGQGYQPQHF.